A selection of T cell receptor beta chains follows, all from one sample in a study of OX40 agonist ivuxolimab in advanced cancers. Measured with immunoSEQ multiplex PCR; TCRdb has only the in-frame clones, and not every one. The repertoire consists of 20,000 or so clones, with more than 70% occurring once and the leading ten covering roughly a tenth. Sequenced here: CD4+ or CD8+ T cells sorted from blood, sampled in a trial of the OX40 agonist ivuxolimab. The receptors originated from an adult with an advanced solid tumor such as melanoma, head and neck, liver or kidney cancer. CDR3s include the opening cysteine and the closing phenylalanine or tryptophan. A D gene is named only where the DNA matches it firmly. Part of the rows lack a size; the others show once, few, many or a class for expanded clones.

v_call,cdr3_length,clone_size,j_call,d_call,cdr3_nt,cdr3_aa
TRBV25-1,17,-,TRBJ1-4,-,TGTGCCAGCAGTGAGGAGGGATGGGGAGCCCGGAATGAAAAACTGTTTTTT,CASSEEGWGARNEKLFF
TRBV5-1,15,-,TRBJ2-7,-,TGCGCCAGCAGCTCTCCTGAGGGCCCCTACTACGAGCAGTACTTC,CASSSPEGPYYEQYF
TRBV14,16,-,TRBJ1-2,-,TGTGCCAGCAGCCAAGTTGTCAGGGGCGACTCCTATGGCTACACCTTC,CASSQVVRGDSYGYTF
TRBV19,13,-,TRBJ1-1,-,TGTGCCAGTAGTATAGTCCTGAACGACCCAGCTTTCTTT,CASSIVLNDPAFF
TRBV9,10,-,TRBJ2-1,-,TGTGCCAGCAGCGGCAATGAGCAGTTCTTC,CASSGNEQFF
TRBV18,17,-,TRBJ2-2,TRBD1,TGTGCCAGCTCACTAACGGAAGGGACAGCGAACACCGGAGAGCTGTTTTTT,CASSLTEGTANTGELFF
TRBV19,15,once,TRBJ1-1,-,TGTGCCAGTAGTATAGGCCCAGGTCGAGGGACTGAAGCTTTCTTT,CASSIGPGRGTEAFF
TRBV5-1,12,once,TRBJ1-2,TRBD1,TGCGCCAGCAGCCCGACAGGGGAGGGCTACACCTTC,CASSPTGEGYTF
TRBV7-9,14,-,TRBJ1-2,-,TGTGCCAGCAGCTTAAGCGCCACCCGTTATGGCTACACCTTC,CASSLSATRYGYTF
TRBV7-7,14,few,TRBJ2-7,-,TGTGCCAGCAGCTTAGAAGTGGGCGGGTACGAGCAGTACTTC,CASSLEVGGYEQYF